These 27 T cell receptor beta chains were sequenced from one sample in a study of blood T cell repertoires in COVID-19. Only in-frame clones appear in the TCRdb table, and some are missing; sequencing was by immunoSEQ multiplex PCR. The table lists about 96,000 clones, 70% to 85% of them singletons. Material for sequencing was peripheral blood. The receptor set was obtained from a woman aged 55-75 years with acute or convalescent COVID-19.

The CDR3 sequence: CASSTANTEAFF. The CDR3 nucleotides read TGCGCCAGCAGTACAGCGAACACTGAAGCTTTCTTT. This rearrangement joins TRBV5-1 to TRBJ1-1, with D uncertain. V gave up 5 bases and J gave up 1 base, with 6 bases separating them. The CDR3 spans 12 residues. Germline V gives CDR1 SGHRS, CDR2 YFSETQ.

The chain uses TRBV25-1 and TRBJ1-2; D not resolved. V lost 0 bases to trimming and J lost 7 bases, with 12 bases between them. CDR3 size: 14 residues. In germline, CDR1 is MGHDK, CDR2 SYGVNS. CDR3 region: CASSEYGSRGGYTF. In DNA form, the CDR3 reads TGTGCCAGCAGTGAATACGGCAGCCGGGGTGGCTACACCTTC.

The chain combines TRBV5-4 with TRBJ2-1; 10 bases are a match to TRBD2. This CDR3 region has 16 residues. CDR1 SGHNT and CDR2 YYREEE come from the germline V gene (reference sequence). With 4 bases clipped from V and 3 bases from J, the junction kept 7 bases outside the gene matches. CDR3 nucleotides: TGTGCCAGCAGCGGGGGAGCGGGGGGGTACTACAATGAGCAGTTCTTC. Its protein is CASSGGAGGYYNEQFF.

The CDR3 bases are TGTGCCAGCAGCTTAGGTAGTACGCCGGAAAAACTGTTTTTT. This gives the protein CASSLGSTPEKLFF. This chain joins TRBV7-9 and TRBJ1-4; D gene uncertain. With 1 base removed from V and 8 bases from J, the gap between germline ends came to 11 bases. Germline lookup yields CDR1 SEHNR and CDR2 FQNEAQ (reference sequence). The CDR3 consists of 14 residues. The entire variable domain, with the rest obtained from reference TRBV7-9 and TRBJ1-4, is as follows: DTGVSQNPRHKITKRGQNVTFRCDPISEHNRLYWYRQTLGQGPEFLTYFQNEAQLEKSRLLSDRFSAERPKGSFSTLEIQRTEQGDSAMYLCASSLGSTPEKLFFGSGTQLSVL.

The chain employs TRBV21-1 and TRBJ2-7; the tabulated D call, TRBD1, remains unverified against the DNA. TRBV21-1 is a listed pseudogene. This CDR3 contains 18 residues. The CDR3 region is CASSNAAGTGEGSYEQYF. The CDR3 coding sequence is TGTGCCAGCAGCAATGCAGCCGGGACAGGGGAGGGTTCCTACGAGCAGTACTTC.

V and J are TRBV27 and TRBJ2-2; 7 bases are shared with TRBD1. Per the germline V gene, CDR1 is MNHEY and CDR2 is SMNVEV (reference sequence). The CDR3 sequence is 13 residues long. V shed 7 bases, J shed 5 bases, and the junction held 4 bases outside the gene matches. DNA for the CDR3: TGTGCCAGCATGGACAGGTATACCGGGGAGCTGTTTTTT. As protein: CASMDRYTGELFF.

As for this clone: The sample contains more than one DNA sequence encoding this CDR3. The chain uses TRBV5-1 and TRBJ2-3, with TRBD1 identical over 7 bases. With V trimmed by 3 bases and J by 1 base, 2 bases remained unmatched. CDR1 is SGHRS, CDR2 YFSETQ, per germline. This CDR3 is built from 14 residues. CDR3 nucleotide sequence: TGCGCCAGCAGCTCCGACAGGGGCACAGATACGCAGTATTTT. As protein: CASSSDRGTDTQYF.

This sequence joins TRBV2 and TRBJ2-4, with D tentatively TRBD2 (5 bases). V was trimmed by 4 bases and J by 4 bases, leaving 14 bases between them. CDR1 and CDR2 (germline): SNHLY, FYNNEI. The CDR3 runs to 15 residues. The CDR3 nucleotides read TGTGCCAGCAGTGCCCTACTAGTGGGGAAAAACATTCAGTACTTC. Translation: CASSALLVGKNIQYF.

This rearrangement joins TRBV4-2 to TRBJ1-6, with D possibly TRBD1 on 5 matching bases. Trimming left V 10 bases short and J 0 bases short, with 10 bases between. Germline V gene data show CDR1 as LGHNA and CDR2 as YNFKEQ. This CDR3 has 14 amino acids. CDR3 nucleotides: TGTGCCACCTCGGGGGGCTCCTATAATTCACCCCTCCACTTT. Translating gives CATSGGSYNSPLHF.

This chain links TRBV12-3 or TRBV12-4 with TRBJ1-1; possibly TRBD1 for D (5 bases). The CDR3 runs 12 residues. V lost 7 bases to trimming and J lost 7 bases, with 13 bases between them. The CDR3 is CASTTGGSEAFF. CDR3 in DNA: TGTGCCAGCACCACGGGGGGAAGTGAAGCTTTCTTT.

The chain carries TRBV10-3 and TRBJ1-1; D remains unclear. The CDR3 extends over 14 amino acids. CDR1 and CDR2 from the germline V gene are ENHRY and SYGVKD. The V end was cut by 10 bases, the J end by 1 base, with 16 bases between. CDR3 nucleotides: TGTGCCACCGCGCTAGGTCGGGAGAACACTGAAGCTTTCTTT. Residues: CATALGRENTEAFF.

This clone has a handful of counts. The rearrangement uses TRBV20-1 and TRBJ1-5; no clear D. Germline-derived CDR1 and CDR2 are DFQATT and SNEGSKA (reference sequence). The CDR3 sequence is 13 residues long. V shed 3 bases and J shed 3 bases, with 9 bases lying between them. This CDR3 is CSASRQANQPQHF. CDR3 DNA sequence: TGCAGTGCTAGTCGTCAGGCCAATCAGCCCCAGCATTTT.

The chain uses TRBV5-5 and TRBJ2-2; TRBD1 matches at 8 bases. The CDR3 totals 18 residues. CDR1 SGHKS and CDR2 YYEKEE come from the germline V gene (reference sequence). V gave up 3 bases and J gave up 0 bases; unmatched junction bases: 10. The CDR3 coding sequence is TGTGCCAGCAGCTGGAGACAGGGGATATATTCGAACACCGGGGAGCTGTTTTTT. It codes for CASSWRQGIYSNTGELFF. The whole variable domain, remainder taken from reference TRBV5-5 and TRBJ2-2, is DAGVTQSPTHLIKTRGQQVTLRCSPISGHKSVSWYQQVLGQGPQFIFQYYEKEERGRGNFPDRFSARQFPNYSSELNVNALLLGDSALYLCASSWRQGIYSNTGELFFGEGSRLTVL.

The chain couples TRBV24-1 to TRBJ1-3; no reliable D call. The CDR3 is 19 residues long. Deletions cut 2 bases from V and 3 bases from J, with 22 bases between. The germline gives CDR1 KGHDR, CDR2 SFDVKD. This CDR3 is CATSDYLPERGKFGNTIYF. The CDR3 bases are TGTGCCACCAGTGATTATCTACCAGAACGGGGTAAGTTTGGAAACACCATATATTTT.

In this sample, this clone turned up once. V usage is TRBV5-1 and J usage is TRBJ1-3, with D uncertain. Germline-derived CDR1 and CDR2 are SGHRS and YFSETQ. V lost 2 bases to trimming and J lost 0 bases, with 6 bases between them. CDR3 length: 14 residues. The CDR3 loop reads CASSFGDSGNTIYF. CDR3 coding DNA: TGCGCCAGCAGCTTCGGGGACTCTGGAAACACCATATATTTT.

This rearrangement joins TRBV11-1 to TRBJ2-5; 8 nucleotides agree with TRBD2. The V segment lost 5 bases and the J segment 2 bases; nucleotides outside the gene matches: 7. Looked up from germline, CDR1 is SGHAT and CDR2 is FQDESV (reference sequence). The CDR3 loop spans 15 amino acids. As DNA, the CDR3 is TGTGCCAGCAGCCGCGCTCGGGGGGGTCAAGAGACCCAGTACTTC. Its protein is CASSRARGGQETQYF.

The genes are TRBV28 and TRBJ2-7, with TRBD1 as a possible D gene (6 bases). Germline CDR1 is MDHEN and CDR2 is SYDVKM. The CDR3 loop spans 14 amino acids. V lost 3 bases to trimming and J lost 7 bases, with 16 bases between them. CDR3 region: CASSFSDSHLEQYF. For the CDR3, the DNA is TGTGCCAGCAGTTTCTCGGACAGCCACTTAGAGCAGTACTTC.

The chain's CDR3 is CASSIQGHTQYF. The CDR3 region has the DNA TGTGCCAGTAGTATTCAGGGCCATACGCAGTATTTT. The chain employs TRBV19 and TRBJ2-3; D perhaps matches TRBD1 (5 bases). The germline V gene has CDR1 LNHDA and CDR2 SQIVND (reference sequence). V was shortened by 3 bases and J by 7 bases, with 8 bases between the two germline ends. The CDR3 contains 12 residues.

V usage is TRBV4-1 and J usage is TRBJ2-1; TRBD1 is a possible D gene (6 bases). This CDR3 has 14 residues. Trimming removed 3 bases at V and 4 bases at J, with 10 bases between. Germline CDR1 reads MGHRA; CDR2 reads YSYEKL. DNA for the CDR3: TGCGCCAGCAGCCAGAAGGACAGATACAATGAGCAGTTCTTC. Its protein product is CASSQKDRYNEQFF.

The V call is TRBV4-3, the J call TRBJ1-2, with no clear D. V was shortened by 4 bases and J by 1 base, with 10 bases between the two germline ends. CDR3 length equals 14 residues. Germline V gives CDR1 LGHNA, CDR2 YSLEER. Written as DNA, the CDR3 is TGCGCCAGCAGCCCCAGGTCCATTAACTATGGCTACACCTTC. This encodes CASSPRSINYGYTF.

The chain carries TRBV28 and TRBJ1-6; possible D gene TRBD1, 6 bases. Germline V gene lookup returns CDR1 MDHEN and CDR2 SYDVKM. The length of the CDR3 is 15 residues. V was trimmed by 4 bases and J by 3 bases, leaving 10 bases between them. CDR3 nucleotides: TGTGCCAGCAGTTCGGGACAAAGCTATAATTCACCCCTCCACTTT. Translated, it gives CASSSGQSYNSPLHF.

This clone was counted a single time. The rearrangement uses TRBV15 and TRBJ1-1; D is uncertain. V was pared by 5 bases and J by 0 bases, with 10 bases between. Germline V gene sequence: CDR1 LNHNV, CDR2 YYDKDF (reference sequence). The CDR3 consists of 14 residues. The CDR3 nucleotides are TGTGCCACCAGCGTAGGGAGGGTGAACACTGAAGCTTTCTTT. This translates into CATSVGRVNTEAFF.

The V and J genes are TRBV7-3 and TRBJ2-7, with D possibly matching TRBD2 (6 bases). CDR1 and CDR2 (germline): SGHTA, FQGTGA. The ends were cut back, 1 base at V and 7 bases at J, with 11 bases in the middle. The CDR3 is 13 residues long. The CDR3 sequence is CASSLNRREEQYF. DNA of the CDR3: TGTGCCAGCAGCTTAAACAGGAGGGAGGAGCAGTACTTC.

The V and J genes are TRBV5-4 and TRBJ1-6; a weak D match, TRBD1 (5 bases). Germline V gene lookup returns CDR1 SGHNT and CDR2 YYREEE (reference sequence). The length of the CDR3 is 16 residues. V was pared by 0 bases and J by 7 bases, with 14 bases between. The CDR3 loop is CASSLVGGMRNSPLHF. The CDR3 coding sequence is TGTGCCAGCAGCTTGGTGGGGGGTATGAGGAATTCACCCCTCCACTTT.

The rearrangement joins TRBV27 to TRBJ1-1; no firm D call. The CDR3 extends over 14 amino acids. CDR1 and CDR2 from the germline V gene are MNHEY and SMNVEV (reference sequence). V was clipped by 7 bases and J by 2 bases, with 14 bases between them. This CDR3 reads CASKDWELNTEAFF. For the CDR3, the DNA is TGTGCCAGCAAGGACTGGGAGTTAAACACTGAAGCTTTCTTT.

In its sample, this clone was seen once. V gene TRBV5-1 combines with J gene TRBJ2-7, with 8 bases lining up with TRBD1. Per germline, CDR1 SGHRS and CDR2 YFSETQ. The CDR3 consists of 14 residues. V lost 7 bases to trimming and J lost 2 bases; unmatched junction nucleotides: 8. The CDR3: CASSRRTGTYEQYF. Written as DNA, the CDR3 is TGCGCCAGCTCCAGAAGGACAGGGACCTACGAGCAGTACTTC.

This chain links TRBV5-1 with TRBJ2-7; 7 bases fit TRBD2. Trimming took 4 bases from V and 4 from J; bases not matched to a gene: 8. CDR3 length: 14 residues. Germline V gene sequence: CDR1 SGHRS, CDR2 YFSETQ. The CDR3 loop is CASSPVGGNYEQYF. DNA of the CDR3: TGCGCCAGCAGCCCGGTGGGGGGGAATTACGAGCAGTACTTC.